One and the same sample provided the 19 T cell receptor beta chains below, sequenced in a study. TCRdb itself ran the RT-PCR reads through MiXCR, one entry per CDR3 protein. The repertoire has almost 700,000 distinct CDR3 sequences, over 12% of them found once; the top ten carry around 3.3%. Sequencing used memory CD4+ T cells from blood. The receptors derive from a female donor in good health, serving as a healthy control.

This clonotype has a count of ten or more. The CDR3 nucleotides are TGTGCCAGCAGCCAAGAGGCGGGAGGGCGGAAGACAGATACGCAGTATTTT. It encodes CASSQEAGGRKTDTQYF. V gene TRBV4-2 combines with J gene TRBJ2-3; TRBD2 aligns across 9 bases. The CDR3 has 17 residues. V trimming: 0 bases; J trimming: 3 bases; junction bases outside the gene matches: 7. Looked up from germline, CDR1 is LGHNA and CDR2 is YNFKEQ.

This chain joins TRBV6-2 or TRBV6-3 and TRBJ2-1; 9 bases agree with TRBD2. The CDR3 runs to 14 residues. CDR1 and CDR2 from the germline V gene are MNHEY and SVGEGT. Germline trimming cut 9 bases from V and 7 bases from J; bases unmatched to any gene: 10. CDR3 in DNA: TGTGCCAGTCACACTAGCGGGTATCAGAATGAGCAGTTCTTC. This sequence encodes CASHTSGYQNEQFF.

This clonotype was found a few times. The chain joins TRBV6-5 to TRBJ2-1, with D unclear. Germline lookup yields CDR1 MNHEY and CDR2 SVGAGI. Trimming removed 10 bases at V and 1 base at J, with 11 bases between. This CDR3 has 13 residues. Written as DNA, the CDR3 is TGTGCCATCCCTCCCCCTTCCTACAATGAGCAGTTCTTC. Translating gives CAIPPPSYNEQFF.

The table lists this clonotype with many counts. The chain combines TRBV29-1 with TRBJ2-1, with D tentatively TRBD2 (6 bases). Germline loops: CDR1 SQVTM, CDR2 ANQGSEA. This CDR3 comprises 15 residues. Trimming took off 1 base at V and 10 bases at J, with 20 bases between the two ends. CDR3 DNA: TGCAGCGTTGAAGTTGGGGGACTGACCGCCGGGGAGCAGTTCTTC. Its translation: CSVEVGGLTAGEQFF.

The rearrangement links TRBV20-1 to TRBJ2-1; TRBD2 agrees at 14 bases. The CDR3 spans 13 residues. V trimming: 6 bases; J trimming: 10 bases; junction bases outside the gene matches: 5. Germline-derived CDR1 and CDR2 are DFQATT and SNEGSKA (reference sequence). The CDR3 DNA follows: TGCAGTGCCCCCCGACTAGCGGGAGGGGAGCAGTTCTTC. This gives the protein CSAPRLAGGEQFF.

A remark on this clonotype: A much larger clonotype is one base distant, so this may be a read error. The genes are TRBV12-3 or TRBV12-4 and TRBJ1-5, with D tentatively TRBD1 (6 bases). This CDR3 is built from 15 residues. V gave up 1 base and J gave up 11 bases, with 18 bases separating them. Here the CDR3 DNA reads TGTGCCAGCAGTTTAGTAGGGGGAGGTGGGCAGTCCCAGCATTTT. This codes for CASSLVGGGGQSQHF.

This clonotype came up many times. The rearrangement joins TRBV12-3 or TRBV12-4 to TRBJ2-1; D might be TRBD1 (8 bases). The length of the CDR3 is 19 residues. The V end lost 6 bases, the J end lost 0 bases, and 24 bases lay between the germline ends. Here the CDR3 DNA reads TGTGCCAGCAGCTCCCTAGGAGGGGGGGGGACAGGCTCCTACAATGAGCAGTTCTTC. Residues: CASSSLGGGGTGSYNEQFF.

The CDR3 reads CASSFLSSGEQFF. DNA of the CDR3: TGTGCCAGCTCATTCCTATCTAGCGGCGAGCAGTTCTTC. This chain joins TRBV18 and TRBJ2-1; 7 positions agree with TRBD2. Germline V gives CDR1 KGHSH, CDR2 LQKENI. V trimming: 5 bases; J trimming: 10 bases; junction bases outside the gene matches: 8. This CDR3 contains 13 residues.

The genes are TRBV12-3 or TRBV12-4 and TRBJ1-1; 8 nucleotides match TRBD1. CDR3 length equals 18 residues. The trim removed 5 bases at V and 0 bases at J, leaving 14 bases unmatched. CDR3 DNA: TGTGCCAGCAGTCCTACTCCGGGACAGGTTGGGTTGAACACTGAAGCTTTCTTT. It yields the protein CASSPTPGQVGLNTEAFF.

This clonotype was seen more than once but under ten times. The gene calls are TRBV5-1 and TRBJ2-2; D remains ambiguous. Looked up from germline, CDR1 is SGHRS and CDR2 is YFSETQ. CDR3 size: 14 residues. Trimming took off 0 bases at V and 5 bases at J, with 8 bases between the two ends. Here the CDR3 DNA reads TGCGCCAGCAGCTTGGAAAGCCTTACCGGGGAGCTGTTTTTT. Its translation is CASSLESLTGELFF.

The rearrangement uses TRBV24-1 and TRBJ2-7; TRBD1 agrees at 9 bases. V trimming: 5 bases; J trimming: 2 bases; junction bases outside the gene matches: 6. The CDR3 loop spans 15 amino acids. Germline V gene sequence: CDR1 KGHDR, CDR2 SFDVKD. DNA for the CDR3: TGTGCCACCAGTGCCGGACAGGGGAGAACCTACGAGCAGTACTTC. This sequence encodes CATSAGQGRTYEQYF.

The chain recombines TRBV25-1 with TRBJ1-1; 7 bases agree with TRBD1. With 7 bases clipped from V and 3 bases from J, the junction kept 5 bases outside the gene matches. CDR1 and CDR2 from the germline V gene are MGHDK and SYGVNS. The length of the CDR3 is 13 residues. This CDR3 is CASKSGQHTEAFF. The CDR3 DNA reads TGTGCCAGCAAATCGGGACAGCACACTGAAGCTTTCTTT.

As DNA, the CDR3 is TGTGCCAGCTCACGGACTAGGACTAGCGGGACCTCTTCCTACGAGCAGTACTTC. Amino acids: CASSRTRTSGTSSYEQYF. The chain couples TRBV18 to TRBJ2-7; 12 nucleotides agree with TRBD2. The V gene end was trimmed by 4 bases and the J gene end by 1 base; junction bases not matched to a gene: 11. Germline loops: CDR1 KGHSH, CDR2 LQKENI. There are 18 residues in the CDR3.

This clonotype was counted only a few times. The chain uses TRBV7-7 and TRBJ2-2, with a weak D call TRBD1 (5 bases). Germline-derived CDR1 and CDR2 are SSHAT and FNYEAQ (reference sequence). The CDR3 is 15 amino acids. Trimming pared 1 base from V and 0 bases from J, leaving 6 bases between. CDR3 sequence (DNA): TGTGCCAGCAGCTTAGAGGGGACGAACACCGGGGAGCTGTTTTTT. Residues: CASSLEGTNTGELFF.

The chain couples TRBV6-2 or TRBV6-3 to TRBJ2-4; perhaps TRBD2 as D (6 bases). The CDR3 is 16 amino acids. The germline V gene has CDR1 MNHEY and CDR2 SVGEGT. V gave up 0 bases and J gave up 0 bases, with 9 bases separating them. The CDR3 DNA sequence: TGTGCCAGCAGTTACTCAGCGGGTCGAGCCAAAAACATTCAGTACTTC. Translating gives CASSYSAGRAKNIQYF.

The V call is TRBV24-1, the J call TRBJ2-2; 14 positions match TRBD2. This CDR3 has 17 residues. Germline CDR1 is KGHDR and CDR2 is SFDVKD. J gave up 7 bases and V 3 bases, and 6 bases lay outside the gene matches. CDR3 DNA sequence: TGTGCCACCAGTGATCCGGGGACTAGCGGGAGTTACGGGGAGCTGTTTTTT. Protein sequence: CATSDPGTSGSYGELFF.

This clonotype was detected many times. This chain connects TRBV7-9 to TRBJ2-1; possible D gene TRBD2, 6 bases. The V end lost 4 bases, the J end lost 11 bases, and 30 bases lay between the germline ends. The CDR3 contains 18 residues. The germline V gene encodes CDR1 SEHNR and CDR2 FQNEAQ (reference sequence). The DNA of the CDR3 is TGTGCCAGCAGCTCGGAGGGCTGGTTCTCAGGCCTCGGCGGGAAGCAGTTCTTC. This encodes CASSSEGWFSGLGGKQFF.

This clonotype was recorded many times. The chain employs TRBV20-1 and TRBJ2-5; maybe TRBD1 (6 bases). V lost 6 bases and J 10 bases, leaving 21 bases between the germline ends. The CDR3 is made up of 13 amino acids. Germline V CDR1 and CDR2: DFQATT, SNEGSKA (reference sequence). CDR3 amino acids: CSARDNRNLGQYF. The CDR3 DNA reads TGCAGTGCGAGGGACAATAGAAACTTAGGCCAGTACTTC.

The chain employs TRBV20-1 and TRBJ2-1, with D perhaps matching TRBD2 (6 bases). Trimming cost V 4 bases and J 5 bases, with 15 bases left between them. The CDR3 sequence is 14 residues long. The germline CDR1 and CDR2 sequences are DFQATT and SNEGSKA (reference sequence). CDR3 DNA sequence: TGCAGTGCTATGCTCATAGCGGTCAACAATGAGCAGTTCTTC. Residues: CSAMLIAVNNEQFF.